The next 32 T cell receptor beta chains were all read from a single sample in a study of blood T cells in healthy people across ages. The second PCR ran about 6 to 11 cycles with a sample-barcoded 5' primer and J-beta primers. TCRdb passed the 5' RACE reads through MiXCR, listing each CDR3 protein once. The sample has some 1,000,000 distinct CDR3 sequences, 20% to 25% seen once. The data were also submitted as part of a second study, on T cells of mothers and their children.

Sequenced material: blood. Receptors were obtained from a girl aged 2-10 years in good health.

V is TRBV7-8 and J is TRBJ2-5, with D possibly being TRBD1 (5 bases). The CDR3 extends over 13 amino acids. V shed 10 bases and J shed 5 bases, with 17 bases lying between them. Per germline, CDR1 SGHVS and CDR2 FQNEAQ. DNA for the CDR3: TGTGCCAAAGCCGACAGTAGTTGGGAGACCCAGTACTTC. It translates to CAKADSSWETQYF.

This clonotype was counted only a few times. The chain combines TRBV7-8 with TRBJ1-2; 8 bases align to TRBD1. This CDR3 region has 19 residues. Germline assignment: CDR1 SGHVS and CDR2 FQNEAQ. J lost 8 bases, V lost 2 bases, and 22 bases had no gene match. CDR3 nucleotide sequence: TGTGCCAGCAGCTTACTGAAAACCTGGACGTTAACAGGGGGGAAGGGCTACACCTTC. Residues: CASSLLKTWTLTGGKGYTF.

A remark on this clonotype: One junction end does not reproduce the germline sequence, and a read error may be involved. This chain joins TRBV24-1 and TRBJ1-5; D may be TRBD1 (5 bases). The CDR3 contains 12 residues. Looked up from germline, CDR1 is KGHDR and CDR2 is SFDVKD. The CDR3 loop reads CATNEGNQPQRF. The DNA for the CDR3 is TGTGCCACGAACGAGGGGAATCAGCCCCAGCGTTTT.

This clonotype was detected only a few times. The chain uses TRBV29-1 and TRBJ2-2; 10 bases are shared with TRBD1. The CDR3 contains 16 residues. Germline values: CDR1 SQVTM, CDR2 ANQGSEA. V lost 0 bases to trimming and J lost 3 bases; unmatched junction nucleotides: 4. Here the CDR3 reads CSVEELTGGDTGELFF. The DNA for the CDR3 is TGCAGCGTTGAAGAACTGACAGGGGGCGACACCGGGGAGCTGTTTTTT.

This rearrangement joins TRBV20-1 to TRBJ2-5; 7 nucleotides match TRBD2. With the DNA end fitting TRBJ2-7 better, the J assignment may be wrong. Germline V gene data show CDR1 as DFQATT and CDR2 as SNEGSKA (reference sequence). CDR3 length equals 15 residues. CDR3: CSARDRWEGLHEQYF. The CDR3, as DNA: TGCAGTGCTAGAGATCGGTGGGAGGGCCTACACGAGCAGTACTTC.

The genes are TRBV20-1 and TRBJ2-4; either TRBD1 or TRBD2 may fit D (7 bases each). The CDR3 runs 16 residues. Germline CDR1 reads DFQATT; CDR2 reads SNEGSKA (reference sequence). V shed 0 bases and J shed 9 bases, with 21 bases lying between them. The CDR3 region has the DNA TGCAGTGCTAGAGATGGGGCAGGGGGGGATAGCGGCATTCAGTACTTC. Protein: CSARDGAGGDSGIQYF.

In its sample, this clonotype was seen a few times. V is TRBV20-1 and J is TRBJ2-7; TRBD2 agrees at 11 bases. CDR3 length: 15 amino acids. In germline, CDR1 is DFQATT, CDR2 SNEGSKA (reference sequence). The J segment lost 4 bases and the V segment lost 3 bases, leaving 8 bases of the junction unmatched. In DNA form, the CDR3 reads TGCAGTGCTAGTCAAAGACGGACTAGCGGGTACGAGCAGTACTTC. It codes for CSASQRRTSGYEQYF.

CDR3 amino acids: CASSQPGVRTDTQYF. The CDR3 DNA sequence: TGTGCCAGCAGCCAGCCGGGAGTAAGGACAGATACGCAGTATTTT. This chain uses TRBV3-1 with TRBJ2-3; possibly TRBD2 for D (6 bases). V lost 3 bases and J lost 3, with 13 bases in between. Per the germline V gene, CDR1 is LGHDT and CDR2 is YNNKEL (reference sequence). There are 15 residues in the CDR3.

The gene calls are TRBV12-3 or TRBV12-4 and TRBJ1-3, with no clear D. V was clipped by 7 bases and J by 4 bases, with 14 bases between them. The CDR3 sequence is 14 residues long. The CDR3 DNA reads as TGTGCCAGCACCGACGTTCCGAGAGGAAACACCATATATTTT. As protein: CASTDVPRGNTIYF.

This clonotype was counted only a few times. The chain has TRBV2 and TRBJ2-5; 7 bases line up with TRBD1. TRBJ2-7 matches the DNA end more closely, so the J call is doubtful. Germline V CDR1 and CDR2: SNHLY, FYNNEI. The length of the CDR3 is 15 residues. The CDR3 DNA follows: TGTGCCAGCAGTGACGCCGGGACAGAATCCTACGAGCAGTACTTC. It is translated as CASSDAGTESYEQYF.

This clonotype has only a few counts. This chain uses TRBV7-6 with TRBJ1-5; D gene unclear. CDR1 is SGHVS and CDR2 is FNYEAQ in the germline V gene. The CDR3 covers 15 residues. Trimming took 1 base from V and 9 from J, leaving 16 bases between them. The CDR3 DNA is TGTGCCAGCAGCTTAGTGATAGGGCCCACTGGGCCCCAGCATTTT. Translating it yields CASSLVIGPTGPQHF.

The rearrangement links TRBV7-9 to TRBJ2-5; maybe TRBD2 (6 bases). Trimming left V 2 bases short and J 2 bases short, with 15 bases between. This CDR3 comprises 16 residues. Germline assignment: CDR1 SEHNR and CDR2 FQNEAQ (reference sequence). CDR3 region: CASSLFRDFQQETQYF. For the CDR3, the DNA is TGTGCCAGCAGCTTATTCCGGGACTTCCAACAAGAGACCCAGTACTTC.

The V call is TRBV28, the J call TRBJ2-4; tentative D call: TRBD1 (5 bases). CDR1 is MDHEN and CDR2 is SYDVKM in the germline V gene. CDR3 size: 14 residues. Between the trimmed V and J ends, which lost 5 bases and 2 bases, there was a span of 10 bases. In DNA form, the CDR3 reads TGTGCCAGCAGTCTAAGGGGTCCCAAAAACATTCAGTACTTC. Its protein product is CASSLRGPKNIQYF.

A few counts support this clonotype. The chain carries TRBV20-1 and TRBJ1-5; 7 nucleotides align to TRBD1. V gave up 4 bases and J gave up 11 bases; unmatched junction bases: 14. Germline V CDR1 and CDR2: DFQATT, SNEGSKA (reference sequence). The CDR3 contains 14 residues. The CDR3 DNA follows: TGCAGTGCTATTCAAAACGACAGGGTTTGGACCCAGCATTTT. This gives the protein CSAIQNDRVWTQHF.

The rearrangement joins TRBV5-5 to TRBJ2-7, with a tentative D call TRBD1 (6 bases). Trimming stripped 3 bases from V and 6 bases from J, with 13 bases between. The CDR3 totals 13 residues. Looked up from germline, CDR1 is SGHKS and CDR2 is YYEKEE (reference sequence). The CDR3 loop reads CASSSQGSREQYF. The CDR3, as DNA: TGTGCCAGCAGCTCTCAGGGGTCTCGCGAGCAGTACTTC.

The CDR3: CASSLAPWSEYEKLFF. In nucleotides, the CDR3 is TGTGCCAGCAGTTTAGCCCCGTGGAGCGAATATGAAAAACTGTTTTTT. This chain joins TRBV12-3 or TRBV12-4 and TRBJ1-4; D is unresolved. V lost 0 bases to trimming and J lost 6 bases, with 14 bases between them. The CDR3 extends over 16 amino acids.

The chain recombines TRBV7-9 with TRBJ2-3; no definite D call. The CDR3 totals 14 residues. Trimming stripped 5 bases from V and 4 bases from J, with 13 bases between. The germline CDR1 and CDR2 sequences are SEHNR and FQNEAQ (reference sequence). The CDR3 here is CASSQTRFPDTQYF. Here the CDR3 DNA reads TGTGCCAGCAGCCAGACAAGGTTCCCAGATACGCAGTATTTT.

This clonotype appeared a few times. J is TRBJ2-5 and V is TRBV20-1; the match to TRBD1 covers 11 bases. V lost 6 bases to trimming and J lost 3 bases; unmatched junction nucleotides: 6. The CDR3 has 14 amino acids. Germline V gene data show CDR1 as DFQATT and CDR2 as SNEGSKA (reference sequence). DNA of the CDR3: TGCAGTGCCCCTGGACAGGGGGCTAAAGAGACCCAGTACTTC. As protein: CSAPGQGAKETQYF.

CDR3 region: CASSESRGQNTEAFF. DNA for the CDR3: TGTGCCAGCAGTGAAAGCAGGGGACAGAACACTGAAGCTTTCTTT. This chain connects TRBV2 to TRBJ1-1; D might be TRBD1 (6 bases). Trimming left V 2 bases short and J 1 base short, with 11 bases between. The CDR3 extends over 15 amino acids. Germline V gene lookup returns CDR1 SNHLY and CDR2 FYNNEI.

This clonotype was observed a few times. The chain combines TRBV7-9 with TRBJ2-5; D possibly uses TRBD1 or TRBD2 (6 bases each). The germline V and J ends were trimmed by 1 base and 5 bases, with 17 bases remaining between them. Germline V gene lookup returns CDR1 SEHNR and CDR2 FQNEAQ (reference sequence). CDR3 length: 16 amino acids. For the CDR3, the DNA is TGTGCCAGCAGCTTAGTATCCGGGGGCGTTGGGGAGACCCAGTACTTC. Amino acid sequence: CASSLVSGGVGETQYF. Complete variable domain (other parts from reference TRBV7-9 and TRBJ2-5): DTGVSQNPRHKITKRGQNVTFRCDPISEHNRLYWYRQTLGQGPEFLTYFQNEAQLEKSRLLSDRFSAERPKGSFSTLEIQRTEQGDSAMYLCASSLVSGGVGETQYFGPGTRLLVL.

This clonotype occurred a few times. The chain employs TRBV20-1 and TRBJ2-1; 13 nucleotides line up with TRBD2. Trimming removed 6 bases from V and 4 bases from J; junction bases left unmatched: 6. CDR3 length: 15 residues. Per the germline V gene, CDR1 is DFQATT and CDR2 is SNEGSKA (reference sequence). The CDR3, as DNA: TGCAGTGCGGATGGACTAGCGGGGGTATACAATGAGCAGTTCTTC. It yields the protein CSADGLAGVYNEQFF.

The rearrangement links TRBV27 to TRBJ2-7; 7 nucleotides agree with TRBD1. The CDR3 consists of 13 residues. J lost 5 bases, V lost 8 bases, and 9 bases had no gene match. From germline, CDR1 is MNHEY and CDR2 SMNVEV (reference sequence). The CDR3 region has the DNA TGTGCCAGCGCCCGGACAGGTCTTAACGAGCAGTACTTC. Its translation is CASARTGLNEQYF.

The gene calls are TRBV10-3 and TRBJ2-7, with a weak D call TRBD2 (5 bases). CDR1 is ENHRY and CDR2 is SYGVKD in the germline V gene. CDR3 length: 14 residues. V gave up 4 bases and J gave up 0 bases, with 10 bases separating them. CDR3 amino acids: CAISAGSGSYEQYF. CDR3 DNA sequence: TGTGCCATCAGTGCTGGAAGCGGCTCCTACGAGCAGTACTTC.

This chain uses TRBV6-5 with TRBJ2-1; D is unclear. Near its end, the DNA agrees better with TRBJ2-5, so the J call may be wrong. CDR1 is MNHEY, CDR2 SVGAGI, per germline. The CDR3 totals 14 residues. The CDR3 DNA reads as TGTGCCAGCAGTCCCCTTGAAATTCAAGAGACCCAGTACTTC. Translation: CASSPLEIQETQYF.

A few counts support this clonotype. V gene TRBV4-1 combines with J gene TRBJ2-7; 8 nucleotides match TRBD2. Trimming took 2 bases from V and 0 from J; bases not matched to a gene: 3. CDR3 length: 15 residues. Germline-derived CDR1 and CDR2 are MGHRA and YSYEKL. The CDR3 loop is CASSQLAGDSYEQYF. DNA of the CDR3: TGCGCCAGCAGCCAACTAGCGGGCGACTCCTACGAGCAGTACTTC.

This chain connects TRBV28 to TRBJ2-3; D is possibly TRBD2 (6 bases). V was shortened by 8 bases and J by 5 bases, with 14 bases between the two germline ends. The CDR3 loop spans 13 amino acids. Looked up from germline, CDR1 is MDHEN and CDR2 is SYDVKM. CDR3 protein: CASSRETGDTQYF. CDR3 nucleotide sequence: TGTGCCAGCTCACGGGAGACGGGAGATACGCAGTATTTT.

As for this clonotype: A read error may account for a junction end that differs from germline. The chain recombines TRBV12-5 with TRBJ2-7, with 10 positions matching TRBD1. Germline lookup yields CDR1 LGHNT and CDR2 FRNRAP. This CDR3 region has 15 residues. The CDR3 region has the DNA TGTGCTAGTGGTGTAGCCCCGGGACAGGGGTACGAGCAGCACTTC. It codes for CASGVAPGQGYEQHF.

The chain has TRBV3-1 and TRBJ2-6, with a weak D call TRBD1 (6 bases). Trimming cost V 6 bases and J 0 bases, with 9 bases left between them. This CDR3 region has 15 residues. CDR1 is LGHDT, CDR2 YNNKEL, per germline (reference sequence). CDR3 nucleotide sequence: TGTGCCAGCAGTACAGGGTTCTCTGGGGCCAACGTCCTGACTTTC. This sequence encodes CASSTGFSGANVLTF.

The CDR3 reads CASSSQGGGIQETQYF. CDR3 bases: TGTGCCAGCAGCTCACAGGGTGGTGGGATCCAAGAGACCCAGTACTTC. J is TRBJ2-5 and V is TRBV7-3; tentatively, D is TRBD1 (6 bases). V lost 4 bases and J 1 base, leaving 16 bases between the germline ends. Germline V gene lookup returns CDR1 SGHTA and CDR2 FQGTGA. The CDR3 is 16 amino acids.

The chain couples TRBV7-9 to TRBJ2-7; no firm D call. The CDR3 runs 13 residues. Trimming pared 5 bases from V and 6 bases from J, leaving 14 bases between. Germline CDR1 is SEHNR and CDR2 is FQNEAQ (reference sequence). CDR3 in amino acids: CASSRLQKFEQYF. The CDR3 bases are TGTGCCAGCAGCCGTTTGCAGAAATTCGAGCAGTACTTC.

This clonotype was seen more than once but under ten times. The CDR3 sequence is CASSTLRGSSADTQYF. As DNA, the CDR3 is TGTGCCAGCTCTACTCTCAGGGGGTCTAGCGCAGATACGCAGTATTTT. The genes are TRBV12-3 or TRBV12-4 and TRBJ2-3; D might be TRBD1 (7 bases). The CDR3 is 16 amino acids. V lost 8 bases and J 4 bases, leaving 22 bases between the germline ends.

This chain joins TRBV20-1 and TRBJ2-5; TRBD2 aligns across 7 bases. This CDR3 is 14 amino acids long. Germline trimming cut 6 bases from V and 4 bases from J; bases unmatched to any gene: 11. Germline V gene data show CDR1 as DFQATT and CDR2 as SNEGSKA (reference sequence). CDR3 sequence: CSAQLAREGETQYF. In DNA form, the CDR3 reads TGCAGTGCCCAACTAGCGAGGGAAGGAGAGACCCAGTACTTC.